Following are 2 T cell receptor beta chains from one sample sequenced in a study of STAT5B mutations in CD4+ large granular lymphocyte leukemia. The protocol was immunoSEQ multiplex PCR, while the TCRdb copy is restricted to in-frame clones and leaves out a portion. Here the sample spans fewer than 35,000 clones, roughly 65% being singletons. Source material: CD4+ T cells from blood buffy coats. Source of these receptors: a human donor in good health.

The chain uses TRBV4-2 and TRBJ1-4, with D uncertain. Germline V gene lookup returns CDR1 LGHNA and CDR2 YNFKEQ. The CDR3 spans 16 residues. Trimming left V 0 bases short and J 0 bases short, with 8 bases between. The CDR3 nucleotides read TGTGCCAGCAGCCAAGAACCGCAGGCAACTAATGAAAAACTGTTTTTT. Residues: CASSQEPQATNEKLFF.

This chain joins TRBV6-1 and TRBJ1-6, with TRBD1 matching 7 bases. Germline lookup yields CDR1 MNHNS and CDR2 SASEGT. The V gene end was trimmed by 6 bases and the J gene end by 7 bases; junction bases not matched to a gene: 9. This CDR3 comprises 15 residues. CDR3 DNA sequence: TGTGCCAGCAGACAAGACAGGGTAGGGAATTCACCCCTCCACTTT. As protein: CASRQDRVGNSPLHF.